This T cell receptor (beta chain) was recorded in a study of T cells in localized non-small cell lung cancer. Whole-study results and caveats: Appearance in adjacent lung was seen for a median 57 of the top 100 tumor clones. Exceeding tumor, uninvolved adjacent lung had the highest T cell clonality.

The germline V gene encodes CDR1 SEHNR and CDR2 FQNEAQ (reference sequence). V shed 2 bases and J shed 7 bases, with 11 bases lying between them. The CDR3 runs to 13 residues. Produced via immunoSEQ multiplex PCR; TCRdb's table is partial and in-frame only. The table has about 74,000 clones, 70% to 85% seen once. Concerning this clone: Its cognate antigen is unknown.

Sequenced here: peripheral blood, sampled before any cancer treatment. V is TRBV7-9 and J is TRBJ1-1, with D maybe TRBD1 (6 bases). This clonotype was obtained from a female donor older than 55 with stage I lung adenocarcinoma. CDR3 bases: TGTGCCAGCAGCTTAAACAGGGATAATGAAGCTTTCTTT. It yields the protein CASSLNRDNEAFF. Based on the CDR3 plus reference TRBV7-9 and TRBJ1-1, the full variable domain is DTGVSQNPRHKITKRGQNVTFRCDPISEHNRLYWYRQTLGQGPEFLTYFQNEAQLEKSRLLSDRFSAERPKGSFSTLEIQRTEQGDSAMYLCASSLNRDNEAFFGQGTRLTVV.